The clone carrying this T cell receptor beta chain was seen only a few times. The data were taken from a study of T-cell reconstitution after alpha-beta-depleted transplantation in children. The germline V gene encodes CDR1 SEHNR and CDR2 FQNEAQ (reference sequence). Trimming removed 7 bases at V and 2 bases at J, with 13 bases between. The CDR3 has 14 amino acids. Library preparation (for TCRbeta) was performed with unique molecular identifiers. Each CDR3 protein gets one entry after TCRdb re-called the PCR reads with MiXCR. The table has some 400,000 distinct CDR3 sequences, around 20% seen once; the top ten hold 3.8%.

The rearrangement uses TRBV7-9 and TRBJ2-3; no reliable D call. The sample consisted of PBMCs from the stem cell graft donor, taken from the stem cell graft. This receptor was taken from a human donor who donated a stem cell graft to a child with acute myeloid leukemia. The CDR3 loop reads CASNVGGYTDTQYF. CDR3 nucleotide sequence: TGTGCCAGCAATGTGGGCGGCTACACAGATACGCAGTATTTT.